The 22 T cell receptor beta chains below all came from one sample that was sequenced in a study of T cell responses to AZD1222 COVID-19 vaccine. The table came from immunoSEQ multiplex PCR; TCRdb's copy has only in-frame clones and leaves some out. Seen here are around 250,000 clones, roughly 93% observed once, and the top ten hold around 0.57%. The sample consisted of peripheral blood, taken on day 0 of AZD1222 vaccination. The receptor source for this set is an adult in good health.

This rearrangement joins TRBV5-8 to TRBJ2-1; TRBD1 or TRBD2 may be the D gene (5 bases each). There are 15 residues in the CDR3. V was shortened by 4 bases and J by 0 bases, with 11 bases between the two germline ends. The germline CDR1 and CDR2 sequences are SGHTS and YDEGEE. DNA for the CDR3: TGTGCCAGCAGCACCGAGGGGAGCTCCTACAATGAGCAGTTCTTC. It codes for CASSTEGSSYNEQFF.

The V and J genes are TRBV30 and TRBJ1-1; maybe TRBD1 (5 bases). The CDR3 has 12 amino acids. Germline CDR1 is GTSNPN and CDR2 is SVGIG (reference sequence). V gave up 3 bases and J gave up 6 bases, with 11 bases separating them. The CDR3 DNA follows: TGTGCCTGGAGCCCCCAACAGGCTGAAGCTTTCTTT. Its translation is CAWSPQQAEAFF. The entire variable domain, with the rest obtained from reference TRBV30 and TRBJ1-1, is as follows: SQTIHQWPATLVQPVGSPLSLECTVEGTSNPNLYWYRQAAGRGLQLLFYSVGIGQISSEVPQNLSASRPQDRQFILSSKKLLLSDSGFYLCAWSPQQAEAFFGQGTRLTVV.

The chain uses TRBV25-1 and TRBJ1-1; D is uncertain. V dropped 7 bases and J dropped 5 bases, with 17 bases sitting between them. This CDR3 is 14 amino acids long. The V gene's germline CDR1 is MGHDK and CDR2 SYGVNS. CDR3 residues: CASTPGVGRTEAFF. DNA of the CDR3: TGTGCCAGCACGCCCGGGGTCGGGAGGACTGAAGCTTTCTTT.

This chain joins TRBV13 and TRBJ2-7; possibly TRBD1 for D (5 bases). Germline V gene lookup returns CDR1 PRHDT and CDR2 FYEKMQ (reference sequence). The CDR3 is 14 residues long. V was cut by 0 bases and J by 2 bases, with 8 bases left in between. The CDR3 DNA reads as TGTGCCAGCAGCTTAGGGACAGTGACCTACGAGCAGTACTTC. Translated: CASSLGTVTYEQYF. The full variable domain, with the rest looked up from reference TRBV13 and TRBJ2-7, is AAGVIQSPRHLIKEKRETATLKCYPIPRHDTVYWYQQGPGQDPQFLISFYEKMQSDKGSIPDRFSAQQFSDYHSELNMSSLELGDSALYFCASSLGTVTYEQYFGPGTRLTVT.

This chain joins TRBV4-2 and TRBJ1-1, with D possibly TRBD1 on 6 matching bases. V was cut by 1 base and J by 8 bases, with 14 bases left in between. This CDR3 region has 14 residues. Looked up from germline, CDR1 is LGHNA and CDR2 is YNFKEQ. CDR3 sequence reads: CASSQGVGAKEAFF. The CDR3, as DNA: TGTGCCAGCAGCCAAGGGGTGGGGGCGAAGGAAGCTTTCTTT.

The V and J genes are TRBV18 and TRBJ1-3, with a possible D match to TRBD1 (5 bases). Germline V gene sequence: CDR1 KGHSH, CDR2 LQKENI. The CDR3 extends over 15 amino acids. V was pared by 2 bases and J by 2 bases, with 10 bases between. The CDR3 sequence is CASSPGGGTGNTIYF. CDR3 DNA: TGTGCCAGCTCACCAGGCGGGGGGACTGGAAACACCATATATTTT.

Written as DNA, the CDR3 is TGCAGCGTTCTCGGACTAGCGGGAGTCGGTGAGCAGTTCTTC. Translating gives CSVLGLAGVGEQFF. This chain joins TRBV29-1 and TRBJ2-1; TRBD2 matches at 13 bases. CDR3 length: 14 residues. After removal of 5 bases from V and 9 bases from J, the junction contained 7 bases not matched to a gene. Germline V CDR1 and CDR2: SQVTM, ANQGSEA.

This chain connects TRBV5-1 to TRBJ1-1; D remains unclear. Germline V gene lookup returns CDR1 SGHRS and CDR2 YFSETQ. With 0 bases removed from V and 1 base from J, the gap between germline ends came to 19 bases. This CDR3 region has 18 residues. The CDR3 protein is CASSLENGSDEENTEAFF. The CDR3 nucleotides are TGCGCCAGCAGCTTGGAGAATGGGAGCGATGAGGAGAACACTGAAGCTTTCTTT.

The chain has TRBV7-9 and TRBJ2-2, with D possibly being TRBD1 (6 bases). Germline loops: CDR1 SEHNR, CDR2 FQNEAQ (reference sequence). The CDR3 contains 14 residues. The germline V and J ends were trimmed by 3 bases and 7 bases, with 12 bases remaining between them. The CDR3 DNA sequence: TGTGCCAGCAGCTTCGCAGGGGTATTCGGGGAGCTGTTTTTT. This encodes CASSFAGVFGELFF.

The CDR3 sequence: CASSESSTPRGTDTQYF. The CDR3 DNA reads TGTGCCAGCAGTGAATCCTCGACACCGAGAGGTACAGATACGCAGTATTTT. The V and J genes are TRBV6-4 and TRBJ2-3, with unresolved D. The CDR3 sequence is 17 residues long. Trimming pared 3 bases from V and 3 bases from J, leaving 19 bases between. Germline lookup yields CDR1 MRHNA and CDR2 SNTAGT.

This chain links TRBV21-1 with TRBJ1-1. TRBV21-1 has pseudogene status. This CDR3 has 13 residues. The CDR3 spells CASSFSLNTEAFF. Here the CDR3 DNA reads TGTGCCAGCAGCTTCAGCTTAAACACTGAAGCTTTCTTT.

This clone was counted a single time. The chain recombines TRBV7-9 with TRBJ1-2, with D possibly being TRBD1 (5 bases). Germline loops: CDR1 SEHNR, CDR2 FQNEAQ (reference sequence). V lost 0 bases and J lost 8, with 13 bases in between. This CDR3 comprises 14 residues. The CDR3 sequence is CASSLAHRNEGYTF. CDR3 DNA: TGTGCCAGCAGCTTAGCGCACAGGAATGAGGGCTACACCTTC.

CDR3 DNA sequence: TGTGCCAGCAGTTTAACGGAGGGCACTGAAGCTTTCTTT. It is translated as CASSLTEGTEAFF. The V gene is TRBV12-3 or TRBV12-4, the J gene TRBJ1-1; D is unresolved. The CDR3 totals 13 residues. The V and J ends lost 2 bases and 4 bases respectively, with 8 bases between them.

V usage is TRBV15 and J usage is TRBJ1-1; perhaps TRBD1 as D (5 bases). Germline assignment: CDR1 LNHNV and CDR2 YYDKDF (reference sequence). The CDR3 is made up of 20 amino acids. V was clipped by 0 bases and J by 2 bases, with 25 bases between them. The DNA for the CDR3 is TGTGCCACCAGCAGAGAATTTACATCACTCGGGGCGGGGGTCAACACTGAAGCTTTCTTT. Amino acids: CATSREFTSLGAGVNTEAFF.

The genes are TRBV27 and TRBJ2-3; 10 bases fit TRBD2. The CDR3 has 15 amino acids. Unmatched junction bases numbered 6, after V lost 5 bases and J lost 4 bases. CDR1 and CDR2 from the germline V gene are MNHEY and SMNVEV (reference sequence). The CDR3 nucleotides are TGTGCCAGCAGTCCTAGCGGGAGAGGATCAGATACGCAGTATTTT. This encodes CASSPSGRGSDTQYF.

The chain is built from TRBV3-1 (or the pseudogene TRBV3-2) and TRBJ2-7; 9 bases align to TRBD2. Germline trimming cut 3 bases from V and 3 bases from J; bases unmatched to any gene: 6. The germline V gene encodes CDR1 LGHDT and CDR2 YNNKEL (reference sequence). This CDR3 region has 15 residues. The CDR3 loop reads CASSQGSGGFYEQYF. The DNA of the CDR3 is TGTGCCAGCAGCCAGGGTAGCGGGGGTTTCTACGAGCAGTACTTC.

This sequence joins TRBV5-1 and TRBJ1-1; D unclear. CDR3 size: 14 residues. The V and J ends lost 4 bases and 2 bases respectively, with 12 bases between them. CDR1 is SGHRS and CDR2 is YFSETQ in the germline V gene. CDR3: CASSGLEGNTEAFF. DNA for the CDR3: TGCGCCAGCAGCGGCCTAGAGGGAAACACTGAAGCTTTCTTT.

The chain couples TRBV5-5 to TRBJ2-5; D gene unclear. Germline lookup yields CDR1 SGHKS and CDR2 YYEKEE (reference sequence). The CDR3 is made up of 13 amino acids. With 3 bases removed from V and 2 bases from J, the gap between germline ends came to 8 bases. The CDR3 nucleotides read TGTGCCAGCAGCTCGATGTTACAAGAGACCCAGTACTTC. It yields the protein CASSSMLQETQYF.

The CDR3 region is CASRDGNNSPLHF. DNA of the CDR3: TGTGCCAGCCGGGACGGAAATAATTCACCCCTCCACTTT. The V and J genes are TRBV28 and TRBJ1-6; possible D gene TRBD1, 5 bases. Germline values: CDR1 MDHEN, CDR2 SYDVKM. Trimming removed 8 bases at V and 5 bases at J, with 10 bases between. The CDR3 sequence is 13 residues long.

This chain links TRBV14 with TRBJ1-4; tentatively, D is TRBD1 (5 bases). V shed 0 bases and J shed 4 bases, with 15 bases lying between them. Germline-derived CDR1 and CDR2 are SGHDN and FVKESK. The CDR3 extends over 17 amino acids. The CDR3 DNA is TGTGCCAGCAGCCAAGAGGCGTGGGGGACGGTTAATGAAAAACTGTTTTTT. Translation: CASSQEAWGTVNEKLFF.

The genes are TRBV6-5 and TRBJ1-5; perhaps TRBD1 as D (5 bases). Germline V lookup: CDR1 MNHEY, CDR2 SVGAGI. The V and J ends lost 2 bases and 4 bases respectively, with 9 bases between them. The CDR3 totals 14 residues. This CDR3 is CASSYGRGNQPQHF. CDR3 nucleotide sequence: TGTGCCAGCAGTTACGGTCGGGGGAATCAGCCCCAGCATTTT.

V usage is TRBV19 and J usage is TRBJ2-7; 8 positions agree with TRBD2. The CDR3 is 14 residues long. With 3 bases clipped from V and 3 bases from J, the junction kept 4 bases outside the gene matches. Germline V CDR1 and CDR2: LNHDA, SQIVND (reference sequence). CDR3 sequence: CASSIGSGGYEQYF. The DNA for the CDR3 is TGTGCCAGTAGTATCGGAAGCGGGGGCTACGAGCAGTACTTC.